Presented here are 3 T cell receptor beta chains from one specimen sequenced in a study of control samples from healthy donors and cancer patients. The method was immunoSEQ multiplex PCR; TCRdb's version includes in-frame clones alone and lacks a portion of them. The data contain around 170,000 clones, 80% to 95% of them seen just once; the ten biggest clones take up 0.68%. The specimen sequenced was blood. These receptor sequences come from a woman aged 30 to 39 in good health.

V is TRBV28 and J is TRBJ2-7; D unclear. Between the trimmed V and J ends, which lost 5 bases and 5 bases, there was a span of 16 bases. Germline V lookup: CDR1 MDHEN, CDR2 SYDVKM. This CDR3 is built from 14 residues. The DNA of the CDR3 is TGTGCCAGCAGTGTCCCTCTGGAACTCGACGAGCAGTACTTC. It codes for CASSVPLELDEQYF.

In its sample, this clone was seen a few times. The rearrangement joins TRBV7-8 to TRBJ1-6; no firm D call. CDR3 length equals 14 residues. V lost 1 base to trimming and J lost 10 bases, with 11 bases between them. Looked up from germline, CDR1 is SGHVS and CDR2 is FQNEAQ. CDR3: CASSLGHRDSPLHF. CDR3 DNA: TGTGCCAGCAGCTTAGGACATAGAGACTCACCCCTCCACTTT. Using reference TRBV7-8 and TRBJ1-6 for the parts outside the CDR3, the full variable domain is GAGVSQSPRYKVAKRGQDVALRCDPISGHVSLFWYQQALGQGPEFLTYFQNEAQLDKSGLPSDRFFAERPEGSVSTLKIQRTQQEDSAVYLCASSLGHRDSPLHFGNGTRLTVT.

CDR3 bases: TGTGCCTGGAGTTCCCGACAGGGTGTACAGCCCCAGCATTTT. Its translation is CAWSSRQGVQPQHF. The rearrangement joins TRBV30 to TRBJ1-5; 7 nucleotides match TRBD1. This CDR3 region has 14 residues. Germline V gene data show CDR1 as GTSNPN and CDR2 as SVGIG (reference sequence). V was pared by 2 bases and J by 7 bases, with 8 bases of the junction left unmatched.